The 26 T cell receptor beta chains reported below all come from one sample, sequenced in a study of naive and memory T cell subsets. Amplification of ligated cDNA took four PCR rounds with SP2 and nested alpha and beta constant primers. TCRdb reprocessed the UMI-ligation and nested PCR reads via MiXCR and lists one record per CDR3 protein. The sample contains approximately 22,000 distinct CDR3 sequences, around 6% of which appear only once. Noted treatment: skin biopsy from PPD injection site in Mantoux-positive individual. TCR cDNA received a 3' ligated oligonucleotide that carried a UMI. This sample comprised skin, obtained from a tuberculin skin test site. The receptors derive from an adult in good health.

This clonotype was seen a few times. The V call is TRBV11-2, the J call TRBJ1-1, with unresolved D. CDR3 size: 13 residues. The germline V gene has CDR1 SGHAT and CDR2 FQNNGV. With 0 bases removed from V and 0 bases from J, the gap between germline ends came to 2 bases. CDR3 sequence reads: CASSLEVNTEAFF. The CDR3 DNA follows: TGTGCCAGCAGCTTAGAAGTGAACACTGAAGCTTTCTTT. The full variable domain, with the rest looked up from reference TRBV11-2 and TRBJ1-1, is EAGVAQSPRYKIIEKRQSVAFWCNPISGHATLYWYQQILGQGPKLLIQFQNNGVVDDSQLPKDRFSAERLKGVDSTLKIQPAKLEDSAVYLCASSLEVNTEAFFGQGTRLTVV.

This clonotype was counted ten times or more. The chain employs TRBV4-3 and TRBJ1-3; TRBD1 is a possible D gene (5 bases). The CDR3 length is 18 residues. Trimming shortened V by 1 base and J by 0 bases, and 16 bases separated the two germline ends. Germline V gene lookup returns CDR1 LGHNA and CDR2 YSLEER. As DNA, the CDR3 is TGCGCCAGCAGCCAAGGAAGGGGAGGGATAAGCTCTGGAAACACCATATATTTT. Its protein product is CASSQGRGGISSGNTIYF.

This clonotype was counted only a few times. This chain's CDR3 is CASSTGTEYEQYF. CDR3 in DNA: TGTGCCAGCAGCACCGGGACAGAATACGAGCAGTACTTC. This chain joins TRBV5-6 and TRBJ2-7; 7 nucleotides align to TRBD1. The CDR3 spans 13 residues. V shed 4 bases and J 4 bases; nucleotides not matched to a gene: 5. Per germline, CDR1 SGHDT and CDR2 YYEEEE.

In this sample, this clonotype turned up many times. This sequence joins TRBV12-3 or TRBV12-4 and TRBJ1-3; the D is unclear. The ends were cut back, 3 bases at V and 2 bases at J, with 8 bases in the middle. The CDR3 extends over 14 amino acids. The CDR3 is CASSLLQTGNTIYF. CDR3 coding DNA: TGTGCCAGCAGTTTGCTCCAGACTGGAAACACCATATATTTT.

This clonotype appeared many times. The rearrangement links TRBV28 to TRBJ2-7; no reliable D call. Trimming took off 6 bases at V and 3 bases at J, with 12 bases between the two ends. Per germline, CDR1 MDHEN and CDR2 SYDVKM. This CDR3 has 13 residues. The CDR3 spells CASRLGTVYEQYF. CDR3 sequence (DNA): TGTGCCAGCAGGCTGGGAACAGTCTACGAGCAGTACTTC. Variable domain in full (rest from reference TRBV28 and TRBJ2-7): DVKVTQSSRYLVKRTGEKVFLECVQDMDHENMFWYRQDPGLGLRLIYFSYDVKMKEKGDIPEGYSVSREKKERFSLILESASTNQTSMYLCASRLGTVYEQYFGPGTRLTVT.

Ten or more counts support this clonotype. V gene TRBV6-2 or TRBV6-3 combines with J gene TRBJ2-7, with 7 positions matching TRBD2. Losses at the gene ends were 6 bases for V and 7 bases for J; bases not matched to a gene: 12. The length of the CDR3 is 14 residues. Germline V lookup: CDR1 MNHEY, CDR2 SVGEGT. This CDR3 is CASSRLAERQEQYF. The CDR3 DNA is TGTGCCAGCAGCCGACTAGCTGAACGACAAGAGCAGTACTTC.

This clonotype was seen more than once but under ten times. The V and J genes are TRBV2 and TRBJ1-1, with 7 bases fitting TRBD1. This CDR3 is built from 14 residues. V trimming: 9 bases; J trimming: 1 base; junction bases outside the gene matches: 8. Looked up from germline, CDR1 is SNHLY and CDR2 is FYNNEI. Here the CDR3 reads CASGTATPNTEAFF. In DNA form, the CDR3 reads TGTGCCAGTGGGACAGCCACCCCGAACACTGAAGCTTTCTTT.

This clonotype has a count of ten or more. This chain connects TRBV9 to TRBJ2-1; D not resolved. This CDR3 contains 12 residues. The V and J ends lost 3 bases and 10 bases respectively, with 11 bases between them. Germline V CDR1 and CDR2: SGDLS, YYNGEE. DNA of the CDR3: TGTGCCAGCAGCGCAGTGGACGAGGAGCAGTTCTTC. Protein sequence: CASSAVDEEQFF. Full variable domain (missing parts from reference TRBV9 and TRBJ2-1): DSGVTQTPKHLITATGQRVTLRCSPRSGDLSVYWYQQSLDQGLQFLIQYYNGEERAKGNILERFSAQQFPDLHSELNLSSLELGDSALYFCASSAVDEEQFFGPGTRLTVL.

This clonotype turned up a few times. DNA for the CDR3: TGTGCCAGCAGCTTGGATGCCGGGAGGTCAGATACGCAGTATTTT. Amino acids: CASSLDAGRSDTQYF. The genes are TRBV5-4 and TRBJ2-3; the match to TRBD2 covers 7 bases. The CDR3 runs 15 residues. The germline gives CDR1 SGHNT, CDR2 YYREEE (reference sequence). The trim removed 0 bases at V and 4 bases at J, leaving 5 bases unmatched.

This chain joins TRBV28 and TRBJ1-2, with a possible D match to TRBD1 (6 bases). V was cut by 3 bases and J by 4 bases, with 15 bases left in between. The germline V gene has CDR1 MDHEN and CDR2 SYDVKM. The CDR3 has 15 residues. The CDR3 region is CASSFGGGRSYGYTF. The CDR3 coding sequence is TGTGCCAGCAGTTTTGGCGGGGGGCGCTCCTATGGCTACACCTTC.

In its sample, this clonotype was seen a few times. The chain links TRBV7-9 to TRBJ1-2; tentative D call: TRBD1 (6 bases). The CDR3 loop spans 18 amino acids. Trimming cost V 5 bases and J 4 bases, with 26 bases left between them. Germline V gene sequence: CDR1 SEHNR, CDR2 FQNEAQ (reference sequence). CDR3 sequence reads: CASSPTGRAPEKFYGYTF. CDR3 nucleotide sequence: TGTGCCAGCAGCCCCACAGGGAGAGCTCCCGAAAAATTCTATGGCTACACCTTC.

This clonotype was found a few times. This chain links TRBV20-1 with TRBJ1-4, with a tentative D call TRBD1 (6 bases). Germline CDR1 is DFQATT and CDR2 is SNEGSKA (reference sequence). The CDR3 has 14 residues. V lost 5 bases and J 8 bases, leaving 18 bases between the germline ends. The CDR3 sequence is CSAPTGASQEKLFF. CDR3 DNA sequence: TGCAGTGCTCCCACGGGGGCTAGCCAGGAAAAACTGTTTTTT.

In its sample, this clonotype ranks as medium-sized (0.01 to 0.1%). The CDR3 loop reads CATASGSVTGELFF. CDR3 DNA: TGTGCCACCGCCAGCGGGAGTGTTACCGGGGAGCTGTTTTTT. The rearrangement joins TRBV15 to TRBJ2-2; 8 positions agree with TRBD2. The ends lost 8 bases at V and 5 bases at J; junction bases unmatched: 7. CDR3 size: 14 residues. Germline V gene lookup returns CDR1 LNHNV and CDR2 YYDKDF (reference sequence).

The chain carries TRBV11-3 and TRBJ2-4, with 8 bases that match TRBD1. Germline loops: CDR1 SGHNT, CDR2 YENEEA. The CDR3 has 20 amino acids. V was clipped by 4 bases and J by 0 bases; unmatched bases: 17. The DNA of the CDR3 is TGTGCCAGCAGCTACAAAAGGGACAGGTGGAGGGGGTTAGCCAAAAACATTCAGTACTTC. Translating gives CASSYKRDRWRGLAKNIQYF.

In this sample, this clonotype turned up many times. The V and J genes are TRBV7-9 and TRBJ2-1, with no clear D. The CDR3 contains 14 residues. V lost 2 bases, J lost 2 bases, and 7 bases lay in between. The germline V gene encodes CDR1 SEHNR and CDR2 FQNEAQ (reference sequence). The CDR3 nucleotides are TGTGCCAGCAGCTTAATCCAGACCTACAATGAGCAGTTCTTC. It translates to CASSLIQTYNEQFF. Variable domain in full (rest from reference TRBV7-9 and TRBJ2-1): DTGVSQNPRHKITKRGQNVTFRCDPISEHNRLYWYRQTLGQGPEFLTYFQNEAQLEKSRLLSDRFSAERPKGSFSTLEIQRTEQGDSAMYLCASSLIQTYNEQFFGPGTRLTVL.

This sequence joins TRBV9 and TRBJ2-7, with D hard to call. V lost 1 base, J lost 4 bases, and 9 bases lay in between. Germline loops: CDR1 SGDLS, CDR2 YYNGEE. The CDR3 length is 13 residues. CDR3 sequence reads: CASSVQMGYEQYF. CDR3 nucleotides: TGTGCCAGCAGCGTACAGATGGGGTACGAGCAGTACTTC. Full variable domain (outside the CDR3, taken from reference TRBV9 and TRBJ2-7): DSGVTQTPKHLITATGQRVTLRCSPRSGDLSVYWYQQSLDQGLQFLIQYYNGEERAKGNILERFSAQQFPDLHSELNLSSLELGDSALYFCASSVQMGYEQYFGPGTRLTVT.

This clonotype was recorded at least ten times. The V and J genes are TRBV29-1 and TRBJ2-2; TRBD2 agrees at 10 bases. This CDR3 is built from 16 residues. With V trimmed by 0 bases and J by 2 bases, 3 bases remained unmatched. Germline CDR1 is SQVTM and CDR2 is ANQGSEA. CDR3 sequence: CSVEEGTSVNTGELFF. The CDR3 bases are TGCAGCGTTGAAGAAGGGACTAGCGTAAACACCGGGGAGCTGTTTTTT.

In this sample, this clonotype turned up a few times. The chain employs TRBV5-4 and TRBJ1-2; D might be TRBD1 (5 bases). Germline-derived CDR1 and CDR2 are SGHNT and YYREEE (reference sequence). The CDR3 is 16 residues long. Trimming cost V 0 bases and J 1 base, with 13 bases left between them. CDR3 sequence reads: CASSLAGRTINYGYTF. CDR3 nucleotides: TGTGCCAGCAGCTTGGCGGGACGGACGATTAACTATGGCTACACCTTC.

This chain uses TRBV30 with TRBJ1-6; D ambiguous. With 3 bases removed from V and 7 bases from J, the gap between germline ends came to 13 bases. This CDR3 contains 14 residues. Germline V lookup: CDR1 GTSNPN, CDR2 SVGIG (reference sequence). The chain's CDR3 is CAWRNNRKNSPLHF. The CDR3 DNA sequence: TGTGCCTGGAGAAATAACAGAAAGAATTCACCCCTCCACTTT.

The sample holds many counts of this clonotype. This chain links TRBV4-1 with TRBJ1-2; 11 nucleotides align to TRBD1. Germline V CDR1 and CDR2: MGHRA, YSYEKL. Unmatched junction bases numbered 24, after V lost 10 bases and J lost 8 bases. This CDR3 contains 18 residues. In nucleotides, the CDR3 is TGCGCCACCAGGACCGGGGACGGACAGGGGGCCCGGGCGTGGGGCTACACCTTC. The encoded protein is CATRTGDGQGARAWGYTF.

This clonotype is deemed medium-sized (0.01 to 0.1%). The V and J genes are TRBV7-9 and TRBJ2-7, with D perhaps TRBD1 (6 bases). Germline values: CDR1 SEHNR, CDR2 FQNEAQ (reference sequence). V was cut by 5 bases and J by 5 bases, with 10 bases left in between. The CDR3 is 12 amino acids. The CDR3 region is CASSTGYDEQYF. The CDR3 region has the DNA TGTGCCAGCAGCACAGGGTACGACGAGCAGTACTTC.

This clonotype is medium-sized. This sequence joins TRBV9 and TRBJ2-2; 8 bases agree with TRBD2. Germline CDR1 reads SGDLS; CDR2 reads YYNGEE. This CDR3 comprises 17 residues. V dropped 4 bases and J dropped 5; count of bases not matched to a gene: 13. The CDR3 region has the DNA TGTGCCAGCAGCTTCGGAATAAGCGGGAGCGGAACCGGGGAGCTGTTTTTT. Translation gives CASSFGISGSGTGELFF.

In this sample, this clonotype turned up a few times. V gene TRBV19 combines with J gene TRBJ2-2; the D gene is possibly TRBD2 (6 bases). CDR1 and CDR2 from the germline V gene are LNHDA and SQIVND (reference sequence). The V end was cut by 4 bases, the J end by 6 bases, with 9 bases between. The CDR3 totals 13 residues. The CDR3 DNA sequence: TGTGCCAGTAGTAGCGGGACTTCCGGGGAGCTGTTTTTT. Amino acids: CASSSGTSGELFF.

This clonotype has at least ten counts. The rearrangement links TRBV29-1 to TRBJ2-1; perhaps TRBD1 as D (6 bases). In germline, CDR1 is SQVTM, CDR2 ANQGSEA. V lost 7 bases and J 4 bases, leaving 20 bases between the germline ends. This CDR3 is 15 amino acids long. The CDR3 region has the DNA TGCAGCGCCAGACAGGAGGTAACCTTATACAATGAGCAGTTCTTC. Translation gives CSARQEVTLYNEQFF.

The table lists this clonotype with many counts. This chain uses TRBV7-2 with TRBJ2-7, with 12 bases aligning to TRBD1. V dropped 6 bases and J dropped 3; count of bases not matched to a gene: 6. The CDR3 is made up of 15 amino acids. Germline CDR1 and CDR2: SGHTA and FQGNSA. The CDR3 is CASRAGTGGVYEQYF. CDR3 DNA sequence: TGTGCCAGCAGAGCCGGGACAGGGGGCGTCTACGAGCAGTACTTC.

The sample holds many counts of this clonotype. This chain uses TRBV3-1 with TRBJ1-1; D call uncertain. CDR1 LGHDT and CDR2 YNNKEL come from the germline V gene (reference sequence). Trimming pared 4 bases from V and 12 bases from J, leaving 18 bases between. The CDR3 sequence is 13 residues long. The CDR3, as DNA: TGTGCCAGCAGCCTAGGAAGGTCAGGTCTGACTTTCTTT. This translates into CASSLGRSGLTFF.